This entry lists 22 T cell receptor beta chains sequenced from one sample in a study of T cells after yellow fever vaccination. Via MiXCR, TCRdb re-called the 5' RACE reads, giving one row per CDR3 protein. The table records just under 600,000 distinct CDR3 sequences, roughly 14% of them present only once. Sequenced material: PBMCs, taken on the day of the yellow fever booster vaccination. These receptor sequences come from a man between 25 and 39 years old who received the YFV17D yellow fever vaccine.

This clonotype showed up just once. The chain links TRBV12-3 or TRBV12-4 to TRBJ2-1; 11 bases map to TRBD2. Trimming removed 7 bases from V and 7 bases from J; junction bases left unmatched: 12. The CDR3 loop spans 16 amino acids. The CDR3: CASTPGRGLAVNEQFF. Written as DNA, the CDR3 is TGTGCCAGCACCCCAGGCAGGGGACTAGCGGTAAATGAGCAGTTCTTC.

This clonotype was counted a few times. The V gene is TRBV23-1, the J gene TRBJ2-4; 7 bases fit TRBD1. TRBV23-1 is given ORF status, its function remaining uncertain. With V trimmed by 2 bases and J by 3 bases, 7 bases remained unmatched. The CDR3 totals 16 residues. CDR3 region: CASSQNRGRNKNIQYF. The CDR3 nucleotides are TGCGCCAGCAGTCAAAACAGGGGAAGAAACAAAAACATTCAGTACTTC.

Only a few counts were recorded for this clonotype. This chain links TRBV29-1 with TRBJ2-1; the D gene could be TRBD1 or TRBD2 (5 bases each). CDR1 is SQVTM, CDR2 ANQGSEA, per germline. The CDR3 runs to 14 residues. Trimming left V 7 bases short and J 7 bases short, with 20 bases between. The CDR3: CSAPKTGTQNEQFF. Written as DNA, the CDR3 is TGCAGCGCTCCTAAAACTGGGACCCAGAATGAGCAGTTCTTC.

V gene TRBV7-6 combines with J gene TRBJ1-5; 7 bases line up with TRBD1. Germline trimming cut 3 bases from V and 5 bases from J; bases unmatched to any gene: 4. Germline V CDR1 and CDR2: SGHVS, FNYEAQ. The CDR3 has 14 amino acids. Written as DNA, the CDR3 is TGTGCCAGCAGCTTGAGGGGGCCATATCAGCCCCAGCATTTT. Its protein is CASSLRGPYQPQHF.

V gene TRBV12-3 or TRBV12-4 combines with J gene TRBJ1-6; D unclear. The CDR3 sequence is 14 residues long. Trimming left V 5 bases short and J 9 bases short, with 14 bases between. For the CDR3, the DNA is TGTGCCAGCAGTGAAGGCCGCTCTTTTTCACCCCTCCACTTT. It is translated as CASSEGRSFSPLHF.

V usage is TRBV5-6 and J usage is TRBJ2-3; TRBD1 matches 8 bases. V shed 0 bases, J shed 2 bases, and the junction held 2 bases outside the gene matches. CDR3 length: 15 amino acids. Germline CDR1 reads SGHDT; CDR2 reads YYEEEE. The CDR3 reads CASSLGQGNTDTQYF. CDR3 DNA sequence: TGTGCCAGCAGCTTGGGACAGGGGAACACAGATACGCAGTATTTT.

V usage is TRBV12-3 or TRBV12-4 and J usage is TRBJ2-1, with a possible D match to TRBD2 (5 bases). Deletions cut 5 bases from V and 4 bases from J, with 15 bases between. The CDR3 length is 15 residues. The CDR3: CASSRPGISYNEQFF. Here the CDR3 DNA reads TGTGCCAGCAGTCGCCCCGGGATATCGTACAATGAGCAGTTCTTC.

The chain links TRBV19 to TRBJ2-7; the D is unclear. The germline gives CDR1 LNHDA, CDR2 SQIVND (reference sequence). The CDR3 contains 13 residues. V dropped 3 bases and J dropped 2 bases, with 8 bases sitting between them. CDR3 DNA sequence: TGTGCCAGTAGTATTGGGGTCCCCTACGAGCAGTACTTC. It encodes CASSIGVPYEQYF.

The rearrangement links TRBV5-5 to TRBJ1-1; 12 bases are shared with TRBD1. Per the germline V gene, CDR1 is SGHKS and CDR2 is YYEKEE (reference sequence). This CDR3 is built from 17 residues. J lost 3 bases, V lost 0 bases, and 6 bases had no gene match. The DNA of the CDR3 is TGTGCCAGCAGCTTGGGGTTGGGACAGGGGGCGGACACTGAAGCTTTCTTT. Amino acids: CASSLGLGQGADTEAFF. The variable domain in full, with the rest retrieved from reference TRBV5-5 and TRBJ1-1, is DAGVTQSPTHLIKTRGQQVTLRCSPISGHKSVSWYQQVLGQGPQFIFQYYEKEERGRGNFPDRFSARQFPNYSSELNVNALLLGDSALYLCASSLGLGQGADTEAFFGQGTRLTVV.

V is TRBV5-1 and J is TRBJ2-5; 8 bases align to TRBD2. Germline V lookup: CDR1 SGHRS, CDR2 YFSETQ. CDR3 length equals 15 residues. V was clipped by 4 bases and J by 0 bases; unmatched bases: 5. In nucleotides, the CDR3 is TGCGCCAGCAGCGTGGTTAGCGGGAACCAAGAGACCCAGTACTTC. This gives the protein CASSVVSGNQETQYF.

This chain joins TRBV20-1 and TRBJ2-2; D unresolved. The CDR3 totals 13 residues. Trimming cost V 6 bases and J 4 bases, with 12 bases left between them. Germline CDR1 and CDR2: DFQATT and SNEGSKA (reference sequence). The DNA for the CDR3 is TGCAGTGCCCCTGGACCAGGCACCGGGGAGCTGTTTTTT. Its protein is CSAPGPGTGELFF.

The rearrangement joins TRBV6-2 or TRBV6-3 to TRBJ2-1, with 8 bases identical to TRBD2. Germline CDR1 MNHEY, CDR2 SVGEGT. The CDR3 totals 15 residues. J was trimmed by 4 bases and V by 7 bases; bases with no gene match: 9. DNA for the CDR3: TGTGCCAGCACCAAGTACAGCGGGGGATACAATGAGCAGTTCTTC. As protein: CASTKYSGGYNEQFF.

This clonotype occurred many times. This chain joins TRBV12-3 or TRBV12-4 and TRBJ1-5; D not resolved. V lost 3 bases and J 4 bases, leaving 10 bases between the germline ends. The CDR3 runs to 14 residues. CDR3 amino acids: CASSLMGLNQPQHF. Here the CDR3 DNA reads TGTGCCAGCAGTTTGATGGGGTTAAATCAGCCCCAGCATTTT.

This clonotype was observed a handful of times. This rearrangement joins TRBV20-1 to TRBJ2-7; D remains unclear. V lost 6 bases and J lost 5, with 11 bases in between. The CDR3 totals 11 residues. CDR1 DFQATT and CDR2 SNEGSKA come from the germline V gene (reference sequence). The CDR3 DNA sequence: TGCAGTGCGCCACTTCGAAACGAGCAGTACTTC. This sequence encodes CSAPLRNEQYF.

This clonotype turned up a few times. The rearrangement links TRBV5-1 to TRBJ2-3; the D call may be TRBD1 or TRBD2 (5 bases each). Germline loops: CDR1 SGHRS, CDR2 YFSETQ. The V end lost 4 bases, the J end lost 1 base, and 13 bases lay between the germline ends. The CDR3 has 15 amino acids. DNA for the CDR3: TGCGCCAGCAGCAATGTTGGGGGAGGCACAGATACGCAGTATTTT. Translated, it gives CASSNVGGGTDTQYF.

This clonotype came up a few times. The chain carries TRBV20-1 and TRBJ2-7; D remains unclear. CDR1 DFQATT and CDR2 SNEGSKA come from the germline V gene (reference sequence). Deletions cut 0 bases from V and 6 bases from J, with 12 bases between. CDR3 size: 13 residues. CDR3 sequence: CSARDVRSAEQYF. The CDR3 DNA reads TGCAGTGCTAGAGACGTAAGGAGCGCCGAGCAGTACTTC.

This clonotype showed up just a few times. The CDR3 DNA reads as TGTGCCAGCAGATCTAGGAGCTCCTACAATGAGCAGTTCTTC. The encoded protein is CASRSRSSYNEQFF. The chain employs TRBV13 and TRBJ2-1; D is undetermined. This CDR3 comprises 14 residues. CDR1 is PRHDT and CDR2 is FYEKMQ in the germline V gene (reference sequence). Trimming pared 6 bases from V and 0 bases from J, leaving 9 bases between. Full variable domain (outside the CDR3, taken from reference TRBV13 and TRBJ2-1): AAGVIQSPRHLIKEKRETATLKCYPIPRHDTVYWYQQGPGQDPQFLISFYEKMQSDKGSIPDRFSAQQFSDYHSELNMSSLELGDSALYFCASRSRSSYNEQFFGPGTRLTVL.

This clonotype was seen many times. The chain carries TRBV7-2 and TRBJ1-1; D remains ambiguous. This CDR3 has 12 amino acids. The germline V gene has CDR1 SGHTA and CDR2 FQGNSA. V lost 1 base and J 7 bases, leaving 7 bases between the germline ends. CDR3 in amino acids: CASSLVGFEAFF. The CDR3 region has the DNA TGTGCCAGCAGCTTAGTGGGGTTTGAAGCTTTCTTT.

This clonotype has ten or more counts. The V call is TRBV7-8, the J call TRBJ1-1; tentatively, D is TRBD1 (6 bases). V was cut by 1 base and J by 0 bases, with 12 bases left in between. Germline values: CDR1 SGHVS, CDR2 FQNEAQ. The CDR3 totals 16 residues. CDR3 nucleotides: TGTGCCAGCAGCTTAGACAGGGTGGGACTGAACACTGAAGCTTTCTTT. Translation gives CASSLDRVGLNTEAFF.

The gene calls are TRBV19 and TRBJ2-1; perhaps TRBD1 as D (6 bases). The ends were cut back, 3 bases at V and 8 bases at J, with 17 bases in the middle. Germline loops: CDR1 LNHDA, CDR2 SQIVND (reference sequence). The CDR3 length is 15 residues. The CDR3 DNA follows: TGTGCCAGTAGTATGGGTCGGCAGGGGAGTCATGAGCAGTTCTTC. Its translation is CASSMGRQGSHEQFF.

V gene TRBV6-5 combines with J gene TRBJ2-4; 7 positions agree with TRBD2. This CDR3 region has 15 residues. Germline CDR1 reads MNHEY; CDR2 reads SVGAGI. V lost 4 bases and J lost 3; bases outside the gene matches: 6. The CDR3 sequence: CASSSGGIGKNIQYF. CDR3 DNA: TGTGCCAGCAGTTCGGGAGGTATTGGCAAAAACATTCAGTACTTC.

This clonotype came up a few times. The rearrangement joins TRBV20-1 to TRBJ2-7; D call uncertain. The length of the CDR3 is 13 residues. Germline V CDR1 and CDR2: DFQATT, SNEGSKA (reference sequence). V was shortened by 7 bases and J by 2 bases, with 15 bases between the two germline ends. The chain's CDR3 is CSDHRRLAYEQYF. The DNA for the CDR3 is TGCAGTGATCATCGGCGGTTGGCCTACGAGCAGTACTTC.